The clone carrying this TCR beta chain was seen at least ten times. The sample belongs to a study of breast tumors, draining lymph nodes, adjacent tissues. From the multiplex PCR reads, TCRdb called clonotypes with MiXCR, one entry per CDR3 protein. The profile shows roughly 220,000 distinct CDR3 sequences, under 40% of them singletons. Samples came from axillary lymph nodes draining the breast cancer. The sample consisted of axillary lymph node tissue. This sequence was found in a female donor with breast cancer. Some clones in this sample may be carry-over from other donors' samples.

The CDR3 protein is CASNRDWVGDTQYF. CDR3 bases: TGTGCCAGCAATCGGGACTGGGTGGGAGATACGCAGTATTTT. V usage is TRBV2 and J usage is TRBJ2-3; maybe TRBD2 (6 bases). From germline, CDR1 is SNHLY and CDR2 FYNNEI. The V end was cut by 7 bases, the J end by 5 bases, with 16 bases between. The CDR3 consists of 14 residues.